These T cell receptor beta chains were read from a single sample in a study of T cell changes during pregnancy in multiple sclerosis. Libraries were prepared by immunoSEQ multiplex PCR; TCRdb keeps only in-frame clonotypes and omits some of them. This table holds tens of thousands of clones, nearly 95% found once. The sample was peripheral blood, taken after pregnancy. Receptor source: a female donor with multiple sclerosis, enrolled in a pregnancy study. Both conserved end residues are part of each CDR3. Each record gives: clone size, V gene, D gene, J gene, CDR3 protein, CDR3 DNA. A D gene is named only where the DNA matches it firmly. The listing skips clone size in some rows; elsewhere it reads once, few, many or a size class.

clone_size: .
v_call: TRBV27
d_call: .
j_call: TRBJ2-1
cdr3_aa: CASSFGPSVYNEQFF
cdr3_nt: TGTGCCAGCAGTTTTGGGCCCAGTGTTTACAATGAGCAGTTCTTC

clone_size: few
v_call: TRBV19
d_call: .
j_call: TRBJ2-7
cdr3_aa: CASSIGRGTSYEQYF
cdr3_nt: TGTGCCAGTAGTATTGGCAGGGGTACCTCCTACGAGCAGTACTTC

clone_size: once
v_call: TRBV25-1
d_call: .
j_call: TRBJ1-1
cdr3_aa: CASSPGRASEAFF
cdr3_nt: TGTGCCAGCAGTCCTGGCAGGGCCAGTGAAGCTTTCTTT

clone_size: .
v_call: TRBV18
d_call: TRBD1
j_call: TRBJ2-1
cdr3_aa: CASSVDRAEQFF
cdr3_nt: TGTGCCAGCTCAGTGGACAGGGCTGAGCAGTTCTTC

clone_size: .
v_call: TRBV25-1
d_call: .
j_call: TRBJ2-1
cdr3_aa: CARGTGTPDSEQFF
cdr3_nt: TGTGCCAGGGGAACCGGGACACCAGACTCGGAGCAGTTCTTC

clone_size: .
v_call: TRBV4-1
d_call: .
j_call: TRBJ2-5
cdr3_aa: CASSQGGLAWRETQYF
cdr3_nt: TGCGCCAGCAGCCAAGGTGGTCTAGCGTGGCGGGAGACCCAGTACTTC

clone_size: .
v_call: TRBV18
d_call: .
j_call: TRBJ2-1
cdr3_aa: CASSPTGEQFF
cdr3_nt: TGTGCCAGCTCACCAACAGGGGAGCAGTTCTTC

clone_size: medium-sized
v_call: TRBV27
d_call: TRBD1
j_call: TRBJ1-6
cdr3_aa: CASSYRGHSPLHF
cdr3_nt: TGTGCCAGCAGCTACAGGGGGCATTCACCCCTCCACTTT

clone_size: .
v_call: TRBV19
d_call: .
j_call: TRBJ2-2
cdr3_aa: CASSPAANTGELFF
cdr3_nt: TGTGCCAGTAGTCCCGCAGCGAACACCGGGGAGCTGTTTTTT

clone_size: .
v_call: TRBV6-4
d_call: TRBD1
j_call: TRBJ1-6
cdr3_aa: CASSPGTGENSPLHF
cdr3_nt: TGTGCCAGCAGCCCCGGGACAGGGGAAAATTCACCCCTCCACTTT

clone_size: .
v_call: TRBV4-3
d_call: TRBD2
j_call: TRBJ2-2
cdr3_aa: CASSQDWSGLAVTGELFF
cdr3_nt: TGCGCCAGCAGCCAAGATTGGAGCGGACTAGCAGTAACCGGGGAGCTGTTTTTT

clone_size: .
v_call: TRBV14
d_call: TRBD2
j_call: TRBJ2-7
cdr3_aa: CASSPTLAGGNEQYF
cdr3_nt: TGTGCCAGCAGTCCAACACTAGCGGGGGGAAACGAGCAGTACTTC

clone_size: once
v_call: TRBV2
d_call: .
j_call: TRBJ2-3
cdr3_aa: CASRGDNTDTQYF
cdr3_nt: TGTGCCAGCAGGGGAGACAACACAGATACGCAGTATTTT

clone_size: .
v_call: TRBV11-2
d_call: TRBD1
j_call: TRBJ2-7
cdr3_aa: CASSLGPDRDYEQYF
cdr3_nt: TGTGCCAGCAGCTTAGGTCCGGACAGGGATTACGAGCAGTACTTC

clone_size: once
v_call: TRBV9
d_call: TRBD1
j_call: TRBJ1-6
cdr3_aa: CASSGQGAGNSPLHF
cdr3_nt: TGTGCCAGCAGCGGACAGGGGGCGGGTAATTCACCCCTCCACTTT

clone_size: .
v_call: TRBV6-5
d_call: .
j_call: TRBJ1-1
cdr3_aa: CASSDYFSPHTEAFF
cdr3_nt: TGTGCCAGCAGCGATTATTTTAGCCCTCACACTGAAGCTTTCTTT

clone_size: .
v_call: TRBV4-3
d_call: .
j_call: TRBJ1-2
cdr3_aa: CASSQDPPQNGYTF
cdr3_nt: TGCGCCAGCAGCCAAGACCCCCCGCAGAATGGCTACACCTTC

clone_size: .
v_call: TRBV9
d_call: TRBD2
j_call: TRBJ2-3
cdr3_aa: CASSVTRTGGPRTDTQYF
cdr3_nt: TGTGCCAGCAGCGTAACCCGGACGGGGGGGCCTCGGACAGATACGCAGTATTTT

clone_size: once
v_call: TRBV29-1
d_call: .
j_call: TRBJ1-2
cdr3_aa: CSVEGGASYTF
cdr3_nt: TGCAGCGTTGAAGGGGGCGCGAGCTACACCTTC

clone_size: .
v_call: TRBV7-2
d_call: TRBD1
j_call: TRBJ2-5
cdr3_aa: CASSRQGAGQETQYF
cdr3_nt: TGTGCCAGCAGCCGACAGGGGGCGGGACAAGAGACCCAGTACTTC

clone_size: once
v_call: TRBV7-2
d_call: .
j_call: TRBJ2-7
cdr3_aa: CASSFGENEQYF
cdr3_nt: TGTGCCAGCAGCTTCGGGGAAAACGAGCAGTACTTC

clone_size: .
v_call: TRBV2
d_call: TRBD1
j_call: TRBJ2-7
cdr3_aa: CASNLGQGNEQYF
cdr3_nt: TGTGCCAGCAATCTGGGACAGGGTAACGAGCAGTACTTC

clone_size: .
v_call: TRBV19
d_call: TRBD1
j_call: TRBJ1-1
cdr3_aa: CASSTGTGYTEAFF
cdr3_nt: TGTGCCAGTAGTACCGGGACAGGGTACACTGAAGCTTTCTTT

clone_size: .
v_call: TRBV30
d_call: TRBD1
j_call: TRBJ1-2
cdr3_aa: CAWSVRQGAYWNYGYTF
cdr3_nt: TGTGCCTGGAGTGTACGACAGGGGGCCTATTGGAACTATGGCTACACCTTC

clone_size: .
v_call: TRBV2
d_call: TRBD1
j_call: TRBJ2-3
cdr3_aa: CASTRNSGGGTDTQYF
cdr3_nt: TGTGCCAGCACCAGAAATTCAGGGGGCGGCACAGATACGCAGTATTTT

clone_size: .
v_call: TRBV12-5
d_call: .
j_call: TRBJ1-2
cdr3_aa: CASGLADRSSYGYTF
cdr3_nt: TGTGCTAGTGGTTTGGCAGACAGGTCGAGCTATGGCTACACCTTC

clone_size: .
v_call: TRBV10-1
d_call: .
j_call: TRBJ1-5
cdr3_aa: CASSESSGDWNQPQHF
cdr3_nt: TGCGCCAGCAGTGAGTCTTCGGGGGATTGGAATCAGCCCCAGCATTTT

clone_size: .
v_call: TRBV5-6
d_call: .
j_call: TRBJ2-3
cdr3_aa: CASSLGGEADTQYF
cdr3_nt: TGTGCCAGCAGCCTGGGCGGGGAGGCAGATACGCAGTATTTT

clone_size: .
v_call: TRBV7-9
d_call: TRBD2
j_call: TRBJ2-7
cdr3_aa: CASSSWGGEWIIGQYF
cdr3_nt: TGTGCCAGCAGCTCGTGGGGGGGGGAGTGGATAATTGGGCAGTACTTC

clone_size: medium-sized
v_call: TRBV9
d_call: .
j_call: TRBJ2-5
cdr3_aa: CASSPSGGRGETQYF
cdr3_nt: TGTGCCAGCAGCCCGTCCGGTGGACGCGGGGAGACCCAGTACTTC

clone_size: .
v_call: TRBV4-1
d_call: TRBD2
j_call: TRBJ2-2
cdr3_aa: CASSSVAGANTGELFF
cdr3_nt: TGCGCCAGCAGCTCAGTAGCGGGCGCGAACACCGGGGAGCTGTTTTTT

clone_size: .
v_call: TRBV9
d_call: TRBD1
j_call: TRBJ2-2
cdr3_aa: CASTPPQGAGELFF
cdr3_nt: TGTGCCAGCACCCCCCCCCAGGGGGCCGGGGAGCTGTTTTTT

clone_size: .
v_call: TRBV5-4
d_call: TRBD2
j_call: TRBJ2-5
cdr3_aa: CASSLVGGAGVRGAQYF
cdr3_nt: TGTGCCAGCAGCTTGGTAGGCGGAGCGGGGGTCCGGGGGGCCCAGTACTTC

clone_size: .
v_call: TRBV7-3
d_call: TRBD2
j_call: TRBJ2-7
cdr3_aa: CASSLSGGADEQYF
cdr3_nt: TGTGCCAGCAGCTTAAGCGGGGGGGCCGACGAGCAGTACTTC

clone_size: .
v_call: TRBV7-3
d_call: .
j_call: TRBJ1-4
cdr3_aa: CASRMRVNEKLFF
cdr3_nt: TGTGCCAGCAGGATGCGAGTGAATGAAAAACTGTTTTTT

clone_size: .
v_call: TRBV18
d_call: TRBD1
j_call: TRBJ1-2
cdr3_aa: CASSPRQGDLAGYTF
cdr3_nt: TGTGCCAGCTCACCAAGACAGGGGGACCTGGCGGGCTACACCTTC

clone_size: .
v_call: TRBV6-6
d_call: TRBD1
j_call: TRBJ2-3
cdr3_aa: CASRTDRVLDTQYF
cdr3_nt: TGTGCCAGCAGGACGGACAGGGTGCTGGATACGCAGTATTTT

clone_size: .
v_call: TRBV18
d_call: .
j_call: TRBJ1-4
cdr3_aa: CASHQGQNEKLFF
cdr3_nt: TGTGCCAGCCACCAGGGGCAGAATGAAAAACTGTTTTTT

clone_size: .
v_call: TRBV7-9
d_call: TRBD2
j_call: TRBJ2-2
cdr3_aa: CASSLVAGGQHTGELFF
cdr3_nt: TGTGCCAGCAGCTTAGTAGCGGGGGGCCAACACACCGGGGAGCTGTTTTTT

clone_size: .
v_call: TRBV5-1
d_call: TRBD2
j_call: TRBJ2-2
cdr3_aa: CASSWLAGGSTGELFF
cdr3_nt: TGCGCCAGCAGCTGGCTAGCGGGGGGGAGCACCGGGGAGCTGTTTTTT

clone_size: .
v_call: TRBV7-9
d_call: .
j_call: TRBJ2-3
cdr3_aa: CASSFGTDTQYF
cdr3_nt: TGTGCCAGCAGCTTCGGTACAGATACGCAGTATTTT

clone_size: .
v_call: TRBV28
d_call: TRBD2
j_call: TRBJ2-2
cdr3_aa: CASSPGLAGGLTGELFF
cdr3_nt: TGTGCCAGCAGCCCGGGACTAGCGGGGGGCCTTACCGGGGAGCTGTTTTTT

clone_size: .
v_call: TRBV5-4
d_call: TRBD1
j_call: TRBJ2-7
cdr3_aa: CASIGQGDEQYF
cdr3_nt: TGTGCCAGCATCGGACAGGGTGACGAGCAGTACTTC

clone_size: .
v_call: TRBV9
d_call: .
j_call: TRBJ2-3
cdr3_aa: CASSKYGGLTDTQYF
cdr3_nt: TGTGCCAGCAGCAAATACGGGGGTCTGACAGATACGCAGTATTTT

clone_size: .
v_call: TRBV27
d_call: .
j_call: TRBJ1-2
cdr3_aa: CASSLNWQGTYGYTF
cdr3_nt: TGTGCCAGCAGTTTAAATTGGCAGGGCACATATGGCTACACCTTC

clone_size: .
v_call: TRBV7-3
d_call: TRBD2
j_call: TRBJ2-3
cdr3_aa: CASSLRGVTDTQYF
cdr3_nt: TGTGCCAGCAGCTTACGGGGGGTAACAGATACGCAGTATTTT

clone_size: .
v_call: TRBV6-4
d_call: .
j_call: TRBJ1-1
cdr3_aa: CASSEIRGVPPVSF
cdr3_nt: TGTGCCAGCAGTGAAATCCGGGGGGTGCCGCCCGTTTCGTTT

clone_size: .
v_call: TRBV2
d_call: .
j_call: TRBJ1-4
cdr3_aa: CASSVTVTLFF
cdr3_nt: TGTGCCAGCAGTGTAACAGTCACACTGTTTTTT

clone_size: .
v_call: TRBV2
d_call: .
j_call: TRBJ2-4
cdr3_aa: CASRLYREGFSF
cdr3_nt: TGTGCCAGCAGATTGTACAGGGAGGGCTTCTCTTTC

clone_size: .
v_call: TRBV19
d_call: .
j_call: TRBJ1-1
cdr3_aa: CASSPRGSNTEAFF
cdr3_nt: TGTGCCAGTAGTCCCAGGGGTTCGAACACTGAAGCTTTCTTT

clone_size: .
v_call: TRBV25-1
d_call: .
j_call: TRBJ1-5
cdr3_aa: CASSDPNRNQPQHF
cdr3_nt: TGTGCCAGCAGTGACCCTAACAGGAATCAGCCCCAGCATTTT

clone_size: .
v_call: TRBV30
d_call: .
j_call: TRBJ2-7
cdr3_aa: CAWSVLGDILPYEQYF
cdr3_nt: TGTGCCTGGAGTGTACTAGGTGACATCTTACCCTACGAGCAGTACTTC

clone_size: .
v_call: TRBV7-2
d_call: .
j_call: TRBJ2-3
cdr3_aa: CASSLGSGVGTDTQYF
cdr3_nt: TGTGCCAGCAGCTTAGGGTCAGGGGTTGGCACAGATACGCAGTATTTT

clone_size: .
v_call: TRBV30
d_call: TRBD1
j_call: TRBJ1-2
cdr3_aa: CAWGTGGSYLYGYTF
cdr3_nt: TGTGCCTGGGGGACAGGGGGCTCCTACCTCTATGGCTACACCTTC

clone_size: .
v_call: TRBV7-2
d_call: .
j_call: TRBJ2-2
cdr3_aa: CASSLDRNTGELFF
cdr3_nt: TGTGCCAGCAGCTTAGACAGGAACACCGGGGAGCTGTTTTTT

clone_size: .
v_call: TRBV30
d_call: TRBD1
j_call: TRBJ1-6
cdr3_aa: CAYWTGPYNSPLHF
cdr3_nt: TGTGCCTACTGGACAGGACCTTATAATTCACCCCTCCACTTT

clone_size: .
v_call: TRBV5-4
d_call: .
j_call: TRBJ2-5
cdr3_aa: CASSLGARETQYF
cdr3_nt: TGTGCCAGCAGCTTGGGGGCCCGGGAGACCCAGTACTTC

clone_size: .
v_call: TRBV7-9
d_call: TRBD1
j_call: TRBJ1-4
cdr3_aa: CASSYRGDQEKLFF
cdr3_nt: TGTGCCAGCAGCTACAGGGGGGATCAGGAAAAACTGTTTTTT

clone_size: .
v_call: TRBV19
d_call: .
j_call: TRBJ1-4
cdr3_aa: CASSIGGGPNEKLFF
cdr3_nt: TGTGCCAGTAGTATAGGAGGAGGACCTAATGAAAAACTGTTTTTT